This TCR beta chain was observed in a study of blood T cell repertoires in COVID-19. Germline V gene lookup returns CDR1 SGHRS and CDR2 YFSETQ. With V trimmed by 0 bases and J by 4 bases, 5 bases remained unmatched. CDR3 length: 15 residues. Sequencing was performed with immunoSEQ multiplex PCR; in TCRdb, only in-frame clones are kept and a portion is missing. The sample shows about 240,000 clones, approximately 85% of them seen only once. The TCR originated in a woman aged 55-69 years with active or convalescent COVID-19. What was sequenced was peripheral blood. The gene calls are TRBV5-1 and TRBJ2-3; 7 bases line up with TRBD2. CDR3 in amino acids: CASSLATGGPDTQYF. The CDR3 DNA reads TGCGCCAGCAGCTTGGCGACGGGGGGACCAGATACGCAGTATTTT.